This T cell receptor (beta chain) was captured in a study of beta chain features in type 1 diabetes. Study information: Patients did not differ from healthy donors in age, gender or cell yield.

CDR3 length: 12 amino acids. CDR1 GTSNPN and CDR2 SVGIG come from the germline V gene (reference sequence). The ends were cut back, 8 bases at V and 4 bases at J, with 14 bases in the middle. A sort by CD45RO/CCR7/CD25/CD127/CD95/CD27 yielded CD4+ naive, central memory, regulatory and stem cell-like memory cells. Post-sort purity exceeded 95% for all sorted populations. Study-level results: Healthy donors had naive, central memory and Treg TCRB repertoires that appeared less similar than those seen among patients. All four CD4+ subsets from Type 1 diabetes patients carried moderately but significantly shorter TCRB CDR3s.

This clone has just a few counts. The antigen is unknown. Expressed TCRB transcripts got sequenced, as all isolated RNA was reverse transcribed. The data were produced by immunoSEQ multiplex PCR, yet TCRdb's version contains in-frame clones alone and is incomplete. The table records nearly 700,000 clones, 10% to 15% of them present only once. This chain connects TRBV30 to TRBJ1-1; D is ambiguous. The sample comprised naive CD4+ T cells from blood. This clonotype was obtained from a man between 18 and 29 years old with type 1 diabetes. CDR3 in DNA: TGTGCCGGCCGCGGCGGGGTCACTGAAGCTTTCTTT. Its protein is CAGRGGVTEAFF. Complete variable domain (other parts from reference TRBV30 and TRBJ1-1): SQTIHQWPATLVQPVGSPLSLECTVEGTSNPNLYWYRQAAGRGLQLLFYSVGIGQISSEVPQNLSASRPQDRQFILSSKKLLLSDSGFYLCAGRGGVTEAFFGQGTRLTVV.